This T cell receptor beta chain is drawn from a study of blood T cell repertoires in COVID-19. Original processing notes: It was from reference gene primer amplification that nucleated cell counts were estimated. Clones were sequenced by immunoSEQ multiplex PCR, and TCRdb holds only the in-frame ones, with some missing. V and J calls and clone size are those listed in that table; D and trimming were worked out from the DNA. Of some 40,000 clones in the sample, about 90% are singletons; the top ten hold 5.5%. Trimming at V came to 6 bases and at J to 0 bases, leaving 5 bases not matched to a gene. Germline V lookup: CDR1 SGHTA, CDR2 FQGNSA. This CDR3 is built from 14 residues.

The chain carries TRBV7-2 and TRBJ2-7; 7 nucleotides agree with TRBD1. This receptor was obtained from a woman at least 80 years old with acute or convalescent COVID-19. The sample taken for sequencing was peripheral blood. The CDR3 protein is CASRFDRVSYEQYF. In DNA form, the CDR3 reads TGTGCCAGCAGATTCGACAGGGTCTCCTACGAGCAGTACTTC.